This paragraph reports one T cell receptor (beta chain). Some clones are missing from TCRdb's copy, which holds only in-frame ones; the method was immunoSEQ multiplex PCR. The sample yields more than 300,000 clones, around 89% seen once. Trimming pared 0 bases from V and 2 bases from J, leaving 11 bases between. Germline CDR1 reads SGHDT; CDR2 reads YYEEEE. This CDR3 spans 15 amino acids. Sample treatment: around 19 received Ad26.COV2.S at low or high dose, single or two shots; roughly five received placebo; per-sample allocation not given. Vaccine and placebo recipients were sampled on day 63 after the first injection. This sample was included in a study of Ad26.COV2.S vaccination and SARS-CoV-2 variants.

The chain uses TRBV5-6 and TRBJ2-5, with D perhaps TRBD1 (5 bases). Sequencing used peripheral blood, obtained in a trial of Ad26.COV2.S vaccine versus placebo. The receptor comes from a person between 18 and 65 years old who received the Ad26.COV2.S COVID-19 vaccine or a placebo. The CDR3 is CASSLVVTGQETQYF. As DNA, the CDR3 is TGTGCCAGCAGCTTGGTCGTTACAGGTCAAGAGACCCAGTACTTC. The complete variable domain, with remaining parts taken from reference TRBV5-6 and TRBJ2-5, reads DAGVTQSPTHLIKTRGQQVTLRCSPKSGHDTVSWYQQALGQGPQFIFQYYEEEERQRGNFPDRFSGHQFPNYSSELNVNALLLGDSALYLCASSLVVTGQETQYFGPGTRLLVL.